This T cell receptor (beta chain) was recorded in a study of identical twins (dated by TCRdb to 2015 to 2016). For the study in its entirety: TCR alpha and beta repertoires from monozygotic twins, unrelated adults of various ages and cord blood were deep-sequenced to test whether fetal clonotypes persist. To rule out contamination, the twin experiments were replicated at different times with different library preparation protocols.

For this clonotype: The clone's antigen remains unknown. The junction differs from germline at one of its ends, possibly a read error.

Including the terminal cysteine and phenylalanine, the CDR3 comprises 16 residues. Solely the CDR3 DNA is kept, with 48 bases framed from the first base. According to the germline V gene (reference sequence), CDR1 reads MNHEY and CDR2 reads SMNVEV. The library was prepared using 5' RACE. The data were produced on an Illumina HiSeq 2000. A universal primer binding site was added through template switching, and the final cDNA carried a unique molecular identifier so that TCR cDNA molecules could be counted accurately. Specific primers in the conserved constant-segment region were used to synthesize first-strand cDNA for the TCR alpha and beta chains. To control for contamination, every cDNA library was double barcoded, receiving both a SMART-Mk sample barcode and Illumina barcodes. TruSeq adapter sequences along with Illumina sample barcodes were introduced in two successive PCR steps. The Illumina HiSeq platform was used with custom primers to sequence TCR alpha and beta cDNA libraries. From the authors' description of their analysis: MiGEC was used to process raw reads and extract unique molecular identifiers, and MiXCR was used to find CDR3 positions. For each individual, recombination models were inferred using an EM algorithm with the repgenHMM and IGoR tools. Shared clonotype analysis was performed with the tcR package in R, normalizing sharing by the product of cloneset sizes. To study raw recombination free of thymic and clonal selection effects, out-of-frame nonproductive sequences were analyzed. The public sequencing data were trimmed at Q25 with fastp and processed into clonotypes with MiXCR by TCRdb, which kept only in-frame beta chains. Every distinct CDR3 protein forms one entry, paired with its most common genes and DNA. Here the V and J calls rest on TCRdb's processing, not on the authors' analysis. This sample gives more than 350,000 distinct CDR3 sequences in total; approximately 9.1% of them show up just once. The ten largest clones take up 8.5% to 10% of the sample.

Overall study outcomes, separate from this receptor: The excess sharing between twins in beta out-of-frame sequences was weaker because fewer shared sequences reduced the signal-to-noise ratio. Compared with coincidental sharing between unrelated individuals, out-of-frame TCR alpha sequences shared between twins had an excess of sequences with low generation probability. Fewer insertions were carried by abundant cord blood beta clonotypes, a similar but weaker trend appeared in young adult naive repertoires, and no such trend appeared in memory repertoires. Invariant T cells such as MAIT and iNKT could partly confound zero-insertion analyses, although diverse VJ usage argued against such confounding for most clonotypes. In monozygotic twins, recombination models systematically underestimated out-of-frame TCR alpha sharing, but the models matched the sharing seen between unrelated individuals. Because the same donors could not be followed over many years, the conclusions depended on cross-sectional statistical analysis.

Every donor was a healthy Caucasian. Three unrelated non-twin adults were also sequenced: a male aged 18 to 30, a male aged 50 to 59 and a female aged 50 to 59. Miltenyi CD45RO+ enrichment and human naive T-cell isolation kits were used to isolate memory (CD45RO+) and naive T cells from PBMC. The rearrangement joined TRBV27 to TRBJ2-7; the D assignment is uncertain and may be TRBD1 or TRBD2, with 5 bases supporting each. The sequenced sample was naive T cells sorted from blood. What the cell subset or site label conveys for this sample: cells isolated with a human naive T-cell isolation kit. The sequence was obtained from a woman aged 50 to 65 in good health. The DNA is TGTGCCAGCAGTTTTACCTTAGGGGACCAAGCCTACGACCAGTACTTC. Its coded protein is CASSFTLGDQAYDQYF.